The 31 T cell receptor beta chains listed next were all sequenced from one sample in a study of identical twins. TCRdb analysed the 5' RACE reads with MiXCR anew, one entry per CDR3 protein. This sample has approximately 590,000 distinct CDR3 sequences, with 9% to 10% found just once. These data were also reused for a study on yellow fever vaccine responses in identical twins.

Sequenced input: PBMCs. These receptors all stem from a woman between 18 and 30 years old in good health.

This clonotype was detected a few times. The chain combines TRBV3-1 with TRBJ1-1, with D unresolved. This CDR3 has 14 residues. Germline CDR1 LGHDT, CDR2 YNNKEL (reference sequence). V was cut by 3 bases and J by 1 base, with 9 bases left in between. CDR3 region: CASSHGGRNTEAFF. DNA of the CDR3: TGTGCCAGCAGCCACGGAGGCCGGAACACTGAAGCTTTCTTT.

This clonotype has just a few counts. The V gene is TRBV4-3, the J gene TRBJ2-5, with 11 bases that match TRBD2. Germline CDR1 and CDR2: LGHNA and YSLEER. With 0 bases clipped from V and 2 bases from J, the junction kept 8 bases outside the gene matches. The CDR3 runs 18 residues. The CDR3 protein is CASSQEAWLAGGQETQYF. Written as DNA, the CDR3 is TGCGCCAGCAGCCAAGAAGCGTGGCTAGCGGGAGGTCAAGAGACCCAGTACTTC.

A single count supports this clonotype. The rearrangement joins TRBV20-1 to TRBJ2-1, with D hard to call. The V and J ends lost 5 bases and 5 bases respectively, with 10 bases between them. Germline assignment: CDR1 DFQATT and CDR2 SNEGSKA (reference sequence). This CDR3 has 12 amino acids. CDR3 nucleotides: TGCAGTGCTCCTGACGGAGACAATGAGCAGTTCTTC. It is translated as CSAPDGDNEQFF.

This clonotype was recorded at least ten times. The V call is TRBV4-1, the J call TRBJ2-1, with a weak D call TRBD2 (5 bases). Trimming removed 0 bases from V and 1 base from J, with 10 bases in between. This CDR3 contains 16 residues. The germline V gene has CDR1 MGHRA and CDR2 YSYEKL. The CDR3 nucleotides are TGCGCCAGCAGCCAAGAGATAGGACTTTCCTACAATGAGCAGTTCTTC. Protein sequence: CASSQEIGLSYNEQFF.

This clonotype was seen a handful of times. J is TRBJ2-2 and V is TRBV13, with a possible D match to TRBD2 (5 bases). CDR1 is PRHDT, CDR2 FYEKMQ, per germline (reference sequence). This CDR3 spans 15 amino acids. Trimming shortened V by 6 bases and J by 6 bases, and 17 bases separated the two germline ends. The DNA of the CDR3 is TGTGCCAGCAGACCCCCGGCCGCGGGTTCCGGGGAGCTGTTTTTT. This sequence encodes CASRPPAAGSGELFF.

This clonotype occurred many times. The chain combines TRBV15 with TRBJ1-1; 9 nucleotides align to TRBD1. CDR3 size: 15 residues. With V trimmed by 3 bases and J by 5 bases, 7 bases remained unmatched. The germline V gene has CDR1 LNHNV and CDR2 YYDKDF (reference sequence). Here the CDR3 reads CATSRDRGGGTEAFF. Here the CDR3 DNA reads TGTGCCACCAGCAGGGACAGGGGAGGAGGGACTGAAGCTTTCTTT.

This clonotype was counted a few times. The chain uses TRBV12-3 or TRBV12-4 and TRBJ2-1; D gene unclear. Trimming left V 8 bases short and J 5 bases short, with 7 bases between. This CDR3 is 11 amino acids long. The CDR3 loop reads CASGEHNEQFF. CDR3 nucleotides: TGTGCCAGCGGGGAACACAATGAGCAGTTCTTC.

This clonotype was picked up a small number of times. The genes are TRBV15 and TRBJ2-3, with a weak D call TRBD2 (6 bases). CDR3 size: 16 residues. Per the germline V gene, CDR1 is LNHNV and CDR2 is YYDKDF (reference sequence). V lost 4 bases to trimming and J lost 2 bases, with 16 bases between them. The CDR3: CATSKPGTVATDTQYF. In DNA form, the CDR3 reads TGTGCCACCAGCAAGCCCGGGACTGTAGCCACAGATACGCAGTATTTT. The whole variable domain, remainder taken from reference TRBV15 and TRBJ2-3, is DAMVIQNPRYQVTQFGKPVTLSCSQTLNHNVMYWYQQKSSQAPKLLFHYYDKDFNNEADTPDNFQSRRPNTSFCFLDIRSPGLGDTAMYLCATSKPGTVATDTQYFGPGTRLTVL.

This clonotype was counted at least ten times. The V and J genes are TRBV28 and TRBJ2-7; D not certain. Germline V lookup: CDR1 MDHEN, CDR2 SYDVKM. V was pared by 2 bases and J by 6 bases, with 14 bases between. CDR3 length: 14 amino acids. Here the CDR3 DNA reads TGTGCCAGCAGTTTAACGGCCAACTTAGGCGAGCAGTACTTC. The encoded protein is CASSLTANLGEQYF.

The chain carries TRBV7-9 and TRBJ2-1; D gene ambiguous. This CDR3 region has 17 residues. V dropped 6 bases and J dropped 0 bases, with 18 bases sitting between them. Germline lookup yields CDR1 SEHNR and CDR2 FQNEAQ (reference sequence). In nucleotides, the CDR3 is TGTGCCAGCAGGGAGTCGAGGAATCTGAGCTCCTACAATGAGCAGTTCTTC. This sequence encodes CASRESRNLSSYNEQFF.

The chain is built from TRBV5-1 and TRBJ2-5, with D perhaps matching TRBD2 (5 bases). The CDR3 contains 15 residues. V dropped 0 bases and J dropped 7 bases, with 16 bases sitting between them. Germline V CDR1 and CDR2: SGHRS, YFSETQ. CDR3 residues: CASSLDVTTSGTQYF. CDR3 bases: TGCGCCAGCAGCTTGGATGTGACTACTTCTGGGACCCAGTACTTC.

The CDR3 DNA follows: TGTGCCAGCAGCCCACCCCTCGGGCGGGGGTTCGGAGATACGCAGTATTTT. Translated: CASSPPLGRGFGDTQYF. V gene TRBV7-9 combines with J gene TRBJ2-3; TRBD2 aligns across 7 bases. The CDR3 is 17 residues long. With 5 bases clipped from V and 5 bases from J, the junction kept 16 bases outside the gene matches. Germline CDR1 SEHNR, CDR2 FQNEAQ (reference sequence). Full variable domain (remainder filled in from reference TRBV7-9 and TRBJ2-3): DTGVSQNPRHKITKRGQNVTFRCDPISEHNRLYWYRQTLGQGPEFLTYFQNEAQLEKSRLLSDRFSAERPKGSFSTLEIQRTEQGDSAMYLCASSPPLGRGFGDTQYFGPGTRLTVL.

This clonotype was found a few times. The rearrangement links TRBV29-1 to TRBJ1-1, with D tentatively TRBD1 (6 bases). Germline V gene data show CDR1 as SQVTM and CDR2 as ANQGSEA. V was cut by 3 bases and J by 0 bases, with 14 bases left in between. This CDR3 spans 15 amino acids. The CDR3, as DNA: TGCAGCGTTGAGGGGTATAGGACAGTGAACACTGAAGCTTTCTTT. It encodes CSVEGYRTVNTEAFF.

The genes are TRBV29-1 and TRBJ2-3, with a tentative D call TRBD1 (6 bases). The V gene lost 8 bases and the J gene lost 2 bases, with 11 bases spanning the gap. The CDR3 has 12 amino acids. Germline V gene data show CDR1 as SQVTM and CDR2 as ANQGSEA. As DNA, the CDR3 is TGCAGCCCCCGGGACATCACAGATACGCAGTATTTT. Amino acid sequence: CSPRDITDTQYF.

V is TRBV20-1 and J is TRBJ1-1; TRBD1 might be the D (5 bases). Germline loops: CDR1 DFQATT, CDR2 SNEGSKA (reference sequence). V lost 7 bases, J lost 0 bases, and 9 bases lay in between. The CDR3 has 12 amino acids. The CDR3 DNA is TGCAGTGTTGGGGCAATGAACACTGAAGCTTTCTTT. It codes for CSVGAMNTEAFF.

This clonotype was picked up many times. This sequence joins TRBV5-1 and TRBJ2-2; D uncertain. The CDR3 extends over 15 amino acids. The germline V gene encodes CDR1 SGHRS and CDR2 YFSETQ. V was trimmed by 0 bases and J by 1 base, leaving 7 bases between them. CDR3 amino acids: CASSLEFGNTGELFF. Written as DNA, the CDR3 is TGCGCCAGCAGCTTGGAGTTTGGGAACACCGGGGAGCTGTTTTTT.

This sequence joins TRBV30 and TRBJ2-5; 7 bases map to TRBD1. Germline V gene data show CDR1 as GTSNPN and CDR2 as SVGIG (reference sequence). The CDR3 covers 14 residues. V was clipped by 0 bases and J by 3 bases; unmatched bases: 4. The CDR3 DNA is TGTGCCTGGAGTGTAAGGGGGCGCGAAGAGACCCAGTACTTC. It yields the protein CAWSVRGREETQYF.

The chain carries TRBV24-1 and TRBJ2-1, with D tentatively TRBD2 (6 bases). The CDR3 is 16 residues long. V dropped 5 bases and J dropped 0 bases, with 13 bases sitting between them. Looked up from germline, CDR1 is KGHDR and CDR2 is SFDVKD. CDR3 nucleotide sequence: TGTGCCACCAGTGGTCTGACTAGTATCTCCTACAATGAGCAGTTCTTC. It specifies CATSGLTSISYNEQFF.

This clonotype was recorded once. This sequence joins TRBV7-2 and TRBJ2-1; 7 bases match TRBD2. V shed 4 bases, J shed 1 base, and the junction held 10 bases outside the gene matches. The germline gives CDR1 SGHTA, CDR2 FQGNSA. This CDR3 contains 17 residues. As DNA, the CDR3 is TGTGCCAGCAGCTCGAGATTTGACGGGGGGTCCTACAATGAGCAGTTCTTC. It specifies CASSSRFDGGSYNEQFF.

This clonotype was detected only a few times. J is TRBJ2-7 and V is TRBV11-1; 7 bases are shared with TRBD2. Per the germline V gene, CDR1 is SGHAT and CDR2 is FQDESV (reference sequence). V lost 5 bases and J lost 1; bases outside the gene matches: 17. The CDR3 runs 18 residues. The CDR3 DNA reads TGTGCCAGCAGCCCCGACGGATTGGGGGGGGTAGAGTCCTACGAGCAGTACTTC. This encodes CASSPDGLGGVESYEQYF.

A few counts support this clonotype. V and J are TRBV11-2 and TRBJ2-6; D call uncertain. The CDR3 consists of 15 residues. The V gene's germline CDR1 is SGHAT and CDR2 FQNNGV. With 5 bases removed from V and 0 bases from J, the gap between germline ends came to 8 bases. This CDR3 reads CASSVSDSGANVLTF. The CDR3, as DNA: TGTGCCAGCAGCGTCAGTGACTCTGGGGCCAACGTCCTGACTTTC. The complete variable domain, with remaining parts taken from reference TRBV11-2 and TRBJ2-6, reads EAGVAQSPRYKIIEKRQSVAFWCNPISGHATLYWYQQILGQGPKLLIQFQNNGVVDDSQLPKDRFSAERLKGVDSTLKIQPAKLEDSAVYLCASSVSDSGANVLTFGAGSRLTVL.

This clonotype was observed at least ten times. The CDR3, as DNA: TGTGCCAGCAGCCAAGGCAGGGGGCAAAATCAGCCCCAGCATTTT. This translates into CASSQGRGQNQPQHF. The V call is TRBV3-1, the J call TRBJ1-5, with 8 bases fitting TRBD1. Per germline, CDR1 LGHDT and CDR2 YNNKEL (reference sequence). V gave up 1 base and J gave up 4 bases; unmatched junction bases: 3. The CDR3 spans 15 residues.

J is TRBJ1-6 and V is TRBV20-1; D remains ambiguous. Germline CDR1 is DFQATT and CDR2 is SNEGSKA (reference sequence). V was pared by 6 bases and J by 8 bases, with 17 bases between. This CDR3 has 14 residues. Here the CDR3 DNA reads TGCAGTGCCCGGCATCAGGAAGTTTATTCACCCCTCCACTTT. It encodes CSARHQEVYSPLHF.

The CDR3 DNA follows: TGTGCCAGCAGCTTAGTGGGGGGCCCGCGACGGACTGAAGCTTTCTTT. Its protein is CASSLVGGPRRTEAFF. The chain employs TRBV7-9 and TRBJ1-1; perhaps TRBD1 as D (6 bases). Germline V lookup: CDR1 SEHNR, CDR2 FQNEAQ (reference sequence). V was cut by 1 base and J by 5 bases, with 17 bases left in between. The CDR3 covers 16 residues.

This clonotype was observed many times. The V call is TRBV12-3 or TRBV12-4, the J call TRBJ1-2; tentative D call: TRBD1 (5 bases). Trimming removed 2 bases from V and 8 bases from J, with 12 bases in between. This CDR3 is 13 amino acids long. The chain's CDR3 is CASSLLSGGGYTF. The CDR3 coding sequence is TGTGCCAGCAGTTTACTGTCGGGGGGAGGCTACACCTTC.

This clonotype was picked up a small number of times. V is TRBV30 and J is TRBJ1-1, with 7 bases lining up with TRBD1. The V and J ends lost 7 bases and 9 bases, in that order; junction bases with no gene match: 17. The CDR3 sequence is 14 residues long. CDR1 and CDR2 from the germline V gene are GTSNPN and SVGIG (reference sequence). In nucleotides, the CDR3 is TGTGCCTTGAAGGGGGCGCTATATGAGACAAAAGCTTTCTTT. Translation gives CALKGALYETKAFF.

This sequence joins TRBV21-1 and TRBJ2-2; the table assigns TRBD1, which was not confirmed against the DNA. TRBV21-1 is recorded as a pseudogene. CDR3 length equals 16 residues. The CDR3 sequence: CASSPGTAQNTGELFF. The CDR3 DNA reads TGTGCCAGCAGCCCCGGGACAGCTCAGAACACCGGGGAGCTGTTTTTT.

This clonotype came up many times. The chain joins TRBV12-3 or TRBV12-4 to TRBJ1-4; 7 positions match TRBD1. The CDR3 sequence is 14 residues long. Trimming removed 6 bases from V and 4 bases from J; junction bases left unmatched: 5. CDR3 nucleotides: TGTGCCAGCAGCCAAAGGGGGCGTAATGAAAAACTGTTTTTT. It specifies CASSQRGRNEKLFF.

There are a few counts of this clonotype. The chain combines TRBV6-1 with TRBJ2-6, with 11 bases identical to TRBD1. The V gene's germline CDR1 is MNHNS and CDR2 SASEGT. The junction had 12 bases not matched to a gene; V was cut back by 8 bases and J by 0 bases. This CDR3 has 19 amino acids. The chain's CDR3 is CASQETSGTGGSGANVLTF. CDR3 DNA: TGTGCCAGCCAAGAGACGTCCGGGACAGGGGGCTCTGGGGCCAACGTCCTGACTTTC.

This clonotype was counted only a few times. The chain uses TRBV12-3 or TRBV12-4 and TRBJ2-7; 7 bases map to TRBD1. Trimming cost V 8 bases and J 2 bases; bases outside gene matches: 3. The CDR3 length is 12 residues. CDR3 in amino acids: CASAQGAYEQYF. The CDR3 nucleotides read TGTGCCAGCGCCCAGGGGGCCTACGAGCAGTACTTC.

This clonotype was picked up many times. This rearrangement joins TRBV5-1 to TRBJ1-2, with D possibly TRBD1 on 6 matching bases. Germline CDR1 is SGHRS and CDR2 is YFSETQ. CDR3 size: 13 residues. The V end was cut by 4 bases, the J end by 6 bases, with 13 bases between. The DNA for the CDR3 is TGCGCCAGCAGCCCAGCGGGGGGCCATGGCTACACCTTC. It codes for CASSPAGGHGYTF.